This TCR beta chain was identified in a study of T cell changes during pregnancy in multiple sclerosis. Measured with immunoSEQ multiplex PCR; TCRdb has only the in-frame clones, and not every one. This sample has approximately 47,000 clones, with about 87% found just once. The CDR3 runs 12 residues. J lost 7 bases, V lost 4 bases, and 3 bases had no gene match. CDR1 and CDR2 from the germline V gene are MGHDK and SYGVNS. The chain is built from TRBV25-1 and TRBJ1-2; 7 nucleotides match TRBD1. The receptor was isolated from a female donor with multiple sclerosis, enrolled in a pregnancy study. The sample here was peripheral blood, taken in the first trimester of pregnancy. CDR3 sequence reads: CASSAWDSGYTF. The CDR3 DNA sequence: TGTGCCAGCAGTGCCTGGGACAGTGGCTACACCTTC.